Listed here are 30 T cell receptor beta chains from one sample, sequenced in a study of blood T cell repertoires in COVID-19. Sequencing was performed with immunoSEQ multiplex PCR; in TCRdb, only in-frame clones are kept and a portion is missing. The sample consists of 260,000 or so clones, roughly 86% of them appearing once. The source material was PBMCs or T cells enriched from blood (not recorded which). Every receptor here comes from a woman younger than 45 with acute COVID-19.

The rearrangement uses TRBV9 and TRBJ2-6, with D maybe TRBD1 (6 bases). V lost 0 bases, J lost 4 bases, and 11 bases lay in between. Germline values: CDR1 SGDLS, CDR2 YYNGEE. The CDR3 totals 16 residues. The CDR3 region is CASSVDGGGGANVLTF. For the CDR3, the DNA is TGTGCCAGCAGCGTAGATGGGGGCGGCGGGGCCAACGTCCTGACTTTC.

This chain connects TRBV11-2 to TRBJ2-1; 7 bases agree with TRBD2. Germline loops: CDR1 SGHAT, CDR2 FQNNGV. This CDR3 region has 15 residues. V trimming: 5 bases; J trimming: 4 bases; junction bases outside the gene matches: 8. The CDR3 DNA follows: TGTGCCAGCAGCACCTCTAGCGGCCGTTACAATGAGCAGTTCTTC. Translated: CASSTSSGRYNEQFF.

In its sample, this clone was seen once. The chain employs TRBV5-1 and TRBJ1-4, with 7 bases lining up with TRBD1. The J segment lost 5 bases and the V segment lost 2 bases, leaving 9 bases of the junction unmatched. Germline-derived CDR1 and CDR2 are SGHRS and YFSETQ. The CDR3 runs 16 residues. This chain's CDR3 is CASSFHSGQQNEKLFF. Here the CDR3 DNA reads TGCGCCAGCAGCTTCCATTCGGGACAGCAGAATGAAAAACTGTTTTTT.

The gene calls are TRBV10-2 and TRBJ2-7, with 7 bases fitting TRBD1. J gave up 0 bases and V 9 bases, and 11 bases lay outside the gene matches. From germline, CDR1 is WSHSY and CDR2 SAAADI. This CDR3 comprises 15 residues. The CDR3 is CASGRGHSSSYEQYF. DNA for the CDR3: TGCGCCAGTGGAAGGGGGCATTCCTCCTCCTACGAGCAGTACTTC.

The chain is built from TRBV11-2 and TRBJ1-1; TRBD1 matches 9 bases. The trim removed 3 bases at V and 5 bases at J, leaving 7 bases unmatched. CDR1 is SGHAT, CDR2 FQNNGV, per germline. The CDR3 is made up of 15 amino acids. The CDR3 is CASSLGTGKGTEAFF. The CDR3 nucleotides are TGTGCCAGCAGCTTGGGGACAGGGAAGGGGACTGAAGCTTTCTTT.

The chain has TRBV11-2 and TRBJ2-5; TRBD2 agrees at 12 bases. CDR1 and CDR2 (germline): SGHAT, FQNNGV. The CDR3 extends over 15 amino acids. With 3 bases clipped from V and 1 base from J, the junction kept 0 bases outside the gene matches. CDR3 in DNA: TGTGCCAGCAGCTTGACTAGCGGGGGCCAAGAGACCCAGTACTTC. Translation gives CASSLTSGGQETQYF.

Here the CDR3 DNA reads TGTGCCAGCAGTTTCCGGACAGGGCGCACAGATACGCAGTATTTT. Protein: CASSFRTGRTDTQYF. The chain employs TRBV27 and TRBJ2-3; 8 nucleotides match TRBD1. Germline-derived CDR1 and CDR2 are MNHEY and SMNVEV (reference sequence). The CDR3 contains 15 residues. The ends lost 3 bases at V and 1 base at J; junction bases unmatched: 3.

This clone was observed once. The chain carries TRBV6-2 or TRBV6-3 and TRBJ2-7; 10 bases fit TRBD1. Germline-derived CDR1 and CDR2 are MNHEY and SVGEGT. Trimming took 6 bases from V and 4 from J; bases not matched to a gene: 9. This CDR3 comprises 15 residues. The chain's CDR3 is CASSKPGQGSYEQYF. The CDR3 region has the DNA TGTGCCAGCAGCAAGCCGGGACAGGGGAGTTACGAGCAGTACTTC.

Details on this clone: A much larger clone lies a single base off, so this may be a read error. The chain couples TRBV6-5 to TRBJ1-2, with 9 bases that match TRBD1. Germline assignment: CDR1 MNHEY and CDR2 SVGAGI. V was pared by 5 bases and J by 6 bases, with 4 bases of the junction left unmatched. The CDR3 totals 13 residues. The CDR3 region has the DNA TGTGCCAGCAGTCCCGGGACAGGGAATGGCTACACCTTC. This sequence encodes CASSPGTGNGYTF.

The rearrangement uses TRBV6-6 and TRBJ2-7, with 7 bases that match TRBD1. The CDR3 is 14 amino acids. Germline assignment: CDR1 MNHNY and CDR2 SVGAGI (reference sequence). V shed 10 bases, J shed 3 bases, and the junction held 12 bases outside the gene matches. In DNA, the CDR3 is TGTGCCATCTCCTTCAGGGGGACGGACTACGAGCAGTACTTC. This codes for CAISFRGTDYEQYF.

The chain is built from TRBV5-6 and TRBJ2-5, with D tentatively TRBD2 (6 bases). Deletions cut 0 bases from V and 2 bases from J, with 14 bases between. The CDR3 is made up of 16 amino acids. The germline gives CDR1 SGHDT, CDR2 YYEEEE. The CDR3 is CASSLDSWRGQETQYF. For the CDR3, the DNA is TGTGCCAGCAGCTTGGACAGCTGGAGGGGACAAGAGACCCAGTACTTC.

This chain uses TRBV6-4 with TRBJ2-3; D remains unclear. V lost 4 bases to trimming and J lost 6 bases, with 14 bases between them. Germline V gene data show CDR1 as MRHNA and CDR2 as SNTAGT. CDR3 size: 14 residues. The CDR3 region has the DNA TGTGCCAGCAGTGCCGTTATTTCCGGGGATACGCAGTATTTT. Protein: CASSAVISGDTQYF.

The chain joins TRBV10-2 to TRBJ1-5, with D hard to call. The CDR3 is 13 amino acids. The V and J ends lost 1 base and 3 bases respectively, with 4 bases between them. CDR1 is WSHSY, CDR2 SAAADI, per germline. The CDR3 region is CASSEWPNQPQHF. In DNA, the CDR3 is TGCGCCAGCAGTGAGTGGCCCAATCAGCCCCAGCATTTT.

The chain's CDR3 is CASSAGTVSGEAFF. DNA for the CDR3: TGTGCCAGCAGCGCGGGGACAGTATCCGGGGAAGCTTTCTTT. The chain uses TRBV7-2 and TRBJ1-1; the match to TRBD1 covers 7 bases. The CDR3 covers 14 residues. The J segment lost 8 bases and the V segment lost 5 bases, leaving 11 bases of the junction unmatched. Per germline, CDR1 SGHTA and CDR2 FQGNSA.

This chain uses TRBV14 with TRBJ1-4; weak D call: TRBD1 (5 bases). V was shortened by 3 bases and J by 8 bases, with 10 bases between the two germline ends. CDR1 is SGHDN, CDR2 FVKESK, per germline. The CDR3 has 13 amino acids. CDR3 sequence: CASSQGLEEKLFF. The CDR3 DNA sequence: TGTGCCAGCAGCCAGGGACTAGAGGAAAAACTGTTTTTT.

The chain links TRBV4-2 to TRBJ2-5, with 7 bases identical to TRBD2. Germline loops: CDR1 LGHNA, CDR2 YNFKEQ. This CDR3 is built from 16 residues. After removal of 3 bases from V and 5 bases from J, the junction contained 12 bases not matched to a gene. The CDR3, as DNA: TGTGCCAGCAGCCAGGGCCGGGGAGGGAGCGAGGAGACCCAGTACTTC. Translating gives CASSQGRGGSEETQYF.

This clone has a count of ten or more. The sample contains more than one DNA sequence encoding this CDR3. The rearrangement links TRBV7-2 to TRBJ1-1, with unresolved D. V lost 4 bases and J 3 bases, leaving 9 bases between the germline ends. The CDR3 loop spans 13 amino acids. Germline CDR1 reads SGHTA; CDR2 reads FQGNSA. The CDR3 DNA follows: TGTGCCAGCAGCTCCGATCGGGACACTGAAGCTTTCTTT. This sequence encodes CASSSDRDTEAFF.

This clone was found once. J is TRBJ1-1 and V is TRBV19; a weak D match, TRBD1 (5 bases). The CDR3 contains 13 residues. From germline, CDR1 is LNHDA and CDR2 SQIVND (reference sequence). V lost 10 bases and J lost 0, with 12 bases in between. The DNA of the CDR3 is TGTGCCACTTCGGGACTACTGAACACTGAAGCTTTCTTT. This translates into CATSGLLNTEAFF.

This chain uses TRBV9 with TRBJ1-1, with 10 positions matching TRBD1. The CDR3 has 14 residues. V gave up 4 bases and J gave up 5 bases; unmatched junction bases: 5. The V gene's germline CDR1 is SGDLS and CDR2 YYNGEE. The chain's CDR3 is CASSPGTGVTEAFF. The CDR3 bases are TGTGCCAGCAGCCCCGGGACAGGGGTGACTGAAGCTTTCTTT.

The genes are TRBV18 and TRBJ1-5; 11 bases map to TRBD1. CDR1 and CDR2 from the germline V gene are KGHSH and LQKENI. The length of the CDR3 is 17 residues. V shed 3 bases and J 6 bases; nucleotides not matched to a gene: 10. CDR3 protein: CASSPSSSGTGGQPQHF. The CDR3 DNA follows: TGTGCCAGCTCACCCTCCTCCTCCGGGACAGGGGGTCAGCCCCAGCATTTT.

The chain recombines TRBV19 with TRBJ1-5; D possibly corresponds to TRBD1 (6 bases). V shed 5 bases and J shed 0 bases, with 11 bases lying between them. The CDR3 is made up of 15 amino acids. Germline V gives CDR1 LNHDA, CDR2 SQIVND (reference sequence). The CDR3 DNA sequence: TGTGCCAGTAGTCTGGGCAGGGGTAGCAATCAGCCCCAGCATTTT. Its protein product is CASSLGRGSNQPQHF.

The chain uses TRBV10-3 and TRBJ1-4; D may be TRBD1 (5 bases). Germline values: CDR1 ENHRY, CDR2 SYGVKD. The CDR3 is 18 amino acids. Trimming took off 3 bases at V and 4 bases at J, with 21 bases between the two ends. DNA for the CDR3: TGTGCCATCAGTGACCTCGGGGGAGCCCAACCGGGTAATGAAAAACTGTTTTTT. This gives the protein CAISDLGGAQPGNEKLFF.

The rearrangement links TRBV7-8 to TRBJ1-1; 8 nucleotides line up with TRBD1. The CDR3 length is 14 residues. The J segment lost 4 bases and the V segment lost 4 bases, leaving 5 bases of the junction unmatched. Germline assignment: CDR1 SGHVS and CDR2 FQNEAQ. CDR3 residues: CASSSDRVATEAFF. The CDR3 region has the DNA TGTGCCAGCAGCTCGGACAGGGTGGCCACTGAAGCTTTCTTT.

The rearrangement links TRBV11-2 to TRBJ2-7; D is ambiguous. The CDR3 loop spans 17 amino acids. Trimming removed 2 bases from V and 0 bases from J, with 17 bases in between. CDR1 and CDR2 (germline): SGHAT, FQNNGV. This CDR3 reads CASSLPPRHGSSYEQYF. As DNA, the CDR3 is TGTGCCAGCAGCTTACCCCCCAGACACGGTAGCTCCTACGAGCAGTACTTC. The complete variable domain, with remaining parts taken from reference TRBV11-2 and TRBJ2-7, reads EAGVAQSPRYKIIEKRQSVAFWCNPISGHATLYWYQQILGQGPKLLIQFQNNGVVDDSQLPKDRFSAERLKGVDSTLKIQPAKLEDSAVYLCASSLPPRHGSSYEQYFGPGTRLTVT.

The chain uses TRBV5-1 and TRBJ1-1, with TRBD1 matching 10 bases. Germline assignment: CDR1 SGHRS and CDR2 YFSETQ. This CDR3 comprises 15 residues. Unmatched junction bases numbered 7, after V lost 4 bases and J lost 4 bases. Here the CDR3 reads CASSQGQGVFTEAFF. CDR3 DNA sequence: TGCGCCAGCAGCCAAGGACAGGGGGTATTCACTGAAGCTTTCTTT. The whole variable domain, filled in from reference TRBV5-1 and TRBJ1-1, reads KAGVTQTPRYLIKTRGQQVTLSCSPISGHRSVSWYQQTPGQGLQFLFEYFSETQRNKGNFPGRFSGRQFSNSRSEMNVSTLELGDSALYLCASSQGQGVFTEAFFGQGTRLTVV.

This clone was seen only once. The chain couples TRBV7-9 to TRBJ2-1, with a tentative D call TRBD1 (5 bases). The CDR3 extends over 14 amino acids. V dropped 5 bases and J dropped 7 bases, with 15 bases sitting between them. Germline V gives CDR1 SEHNR, CDR2 FQNEAQ (reference sequence). CDR3 DNA sequence: TGTGCCAGCAGCGTCGGAACAGGAAAAAATGAGCAGTTCTTC. Protein product: CASSVGTGKNEQFF.

V is TRBV7-2 and J is TRBJ2-6; D is undetermined. V gave up 3 bases and J gave up 0 bases, with 6 bases separating them. CDR1 SGHTA and CDR2 FQGNSA come from the germline V gene. There are 15 residues in the CDR3. CDR3: CASSLYFSGANVLTF. The DNA for the CDR3 is TGTGCCAGCAGCTTGTACTTCTCTGGGGCCAACGTCCTGACTTTC.

The genes are TRBV12-3 or TRBV12-4 and TRBJ1-5; D gene uncertain. The CDR3 consists of 13 residues. V lost 3 bases, J lost 3 bases, and 6 bases lay in between. CDR3 sequence reads: CASSLSTNQPQHF. The CDR3, as DNA: TGTGCCAGCAGTTTGAGTACCAATCAGCCCCAGCATTTT.

This sequence joins TRBV27 and TRBJ1-2, with a weak D call TRBD1 (5 bases). Trimming stripped 3 bases from V and 5 bases from J, with 13 bases between. Per germline, CDR1 MNHEY and CDR2 SMNVEV (reference sequence). This CDR3 is built from 14 residues. CDR3 bases: TGTGCCAGCAGTTTCGGGGGGGGATGGTATGGCTACACCTTC. The encoded protein is CASSFGGGWYGYTF.

The J gene is TRBJ1-1, the V gene TRBV12-3 or TRBV12-4; TRBD1 is a possible D gene (5 bases). V lost 8 bases to trimming and J lost 3 bases, with 7 bases between them. CDR3 length: 11 residues. The CDR3 protein is CASGDYTEAFF. The CDR3, as DNA: TGTGCCAGCGGGGACTACACTGAAGCTTTCTTT.